The rows below give T cell receptor beta chains drawn from one sample of a study of blood T cell repertoires in COVID-19. Using immunoSEQ multiplex PCR, the repertoire was profiled, and TCRdb retains in-frame clones only, with some absent. The sample gives around 270,000 clones, more than 85% of which show up once; around 0.8% is in the top ten. Sequenced input: peripheral blood. Source of these receptors: a man aged 25 to 45 with acute or convalescent COVID-19. CDR3s leave out the opening cysteine and the closing phenylalanine or tryptophan.

V gene,J gene,CDR3 protein
TRBV6-5,TRBJ1-6,ATLKVGGDSPLH
TRBV2,TRBJ1-5,ASRARQGDNQPQH
TRBV30,TRBJ2-1,AWSGGPPGYNEQF
TRBV30,TRBJ2-7,AWSLGQGAIEQY
TRBV6-6,TRBJ2-3,ASEDNSDTQY
TRBV30,TRBJ2-4,AWSVRTGGREY
TRBV3-1/TRBV3-2,TRBJ1-1,ASSVRDRGNTEAF
TRBV11-3,TRBJ2-2,ASSLGQGRTGELF
TRBV19,TRBJ2-7,ASSMTTGGHEQY
TRBV7-2,TRBJ1-2,ASSLGQGARRT
TRBV19,TRBJ2-6,ASSTIMGTGSGANVLT
TRBV5-4,TRBJ1-1,ASSPRTVTEAF
TRBV9,TRBJ2-4,ASSLRTRGDIQY
TRBV3-1/TRBV3-2,TRBJ2-6,ASSQAPGANVLT
TRBV2,TRBJ2-1,ASSPRDFAIEQF
TRBV29-1,TRBJ1-1,SVSDSSTEAF
TRBV21-1,TRBJ2-5,ASSKAPLRGRLNQETQY
TRBV7-6,TRBJ2-5,ASSLFTPTSGGKETQY
TRBV3-1/TRBV3-2,TRBJ2-7,ASSNQLAPAYEQY
TRBV10-3,TRBJ1-5,AISGGRGQFNQPQH
TRBV27,TRBJ2-7,ASSLSIDKASYEQY
TRBV28,TRBJ2-2,ASTSLGDSRGELF
TRBV30,TRBJ2-3,AWIGRGFSTDTQY
TRBV29-1,TRBJ2-5,SVDSTGTGTQY
TRBV19,TRBJ2-2,ASSGTLTGELF
TRBV5-8,TRBJ2-1,ASSRQGGPYNEQF
TRBV2,TRBJ1-5,ASSTTGGNQPQH
TRBV6-5,TRBJ1-5,ASSKQGYQPQH
TRBV5-1,TRBJ2-3,ASSLGRSTDTQY